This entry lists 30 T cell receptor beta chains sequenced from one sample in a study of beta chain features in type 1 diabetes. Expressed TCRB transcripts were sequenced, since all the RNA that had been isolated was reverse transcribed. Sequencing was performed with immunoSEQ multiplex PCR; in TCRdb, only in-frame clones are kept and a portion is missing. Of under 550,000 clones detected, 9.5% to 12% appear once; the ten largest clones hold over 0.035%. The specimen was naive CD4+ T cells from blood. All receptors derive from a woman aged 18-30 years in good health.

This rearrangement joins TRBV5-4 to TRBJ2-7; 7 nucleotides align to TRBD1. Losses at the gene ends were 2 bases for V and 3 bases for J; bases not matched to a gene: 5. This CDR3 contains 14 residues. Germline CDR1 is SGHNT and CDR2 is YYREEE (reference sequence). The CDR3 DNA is TGTGCCAGCAGCTTAACACAGGGGAGCTACGAGCAGTACTTC. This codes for CASSLTQGSYEQYF.

CDR3 region: CASSPPGSTDTQYF. CDR3 nucleotide sequence: TGTGCCAGCTCACCACCCGGGAGCACAGATACGCAGTATTTT. The chain links TRBV18 to TRBJ2-3, with D unclear. V was trimmed by 0 bases and J by 0 bases, leaving 4 bases between them. The CDR3 length is 14 residues. Germline V lookup: CDR1 KGHSH, CDR2 LQKENI.

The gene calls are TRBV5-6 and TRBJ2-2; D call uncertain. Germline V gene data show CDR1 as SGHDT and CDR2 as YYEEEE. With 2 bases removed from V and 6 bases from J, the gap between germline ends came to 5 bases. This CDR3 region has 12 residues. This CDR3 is CASSFRAGELFF. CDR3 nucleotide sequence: TGTGCCAGCAGCTTTCGGGCCGGGGAGCTGTTTTTT.

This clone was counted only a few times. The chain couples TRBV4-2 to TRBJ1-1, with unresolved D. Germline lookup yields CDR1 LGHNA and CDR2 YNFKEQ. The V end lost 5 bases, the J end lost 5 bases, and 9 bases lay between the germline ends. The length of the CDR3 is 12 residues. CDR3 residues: CASSRVITEAFF. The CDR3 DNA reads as TGTGCCAGCAGCAGGGTTATAACTGAAGCTTTCTTT.

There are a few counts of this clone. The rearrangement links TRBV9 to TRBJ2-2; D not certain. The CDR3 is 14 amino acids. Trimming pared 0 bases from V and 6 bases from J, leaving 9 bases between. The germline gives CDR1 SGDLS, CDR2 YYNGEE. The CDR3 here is CASSVVPDPGELFF. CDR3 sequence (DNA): TGTGCCAGCAGCGTAGTCCCAGACCCCGGGGAGCTGTTTTTT.

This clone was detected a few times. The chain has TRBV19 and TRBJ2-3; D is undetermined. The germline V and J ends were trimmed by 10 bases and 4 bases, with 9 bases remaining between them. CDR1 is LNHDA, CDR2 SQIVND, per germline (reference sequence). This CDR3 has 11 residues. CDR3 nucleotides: TGTGCCACCGCCAGGTCAGATACGCAGTATTTT. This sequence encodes CATARSDTQYF.

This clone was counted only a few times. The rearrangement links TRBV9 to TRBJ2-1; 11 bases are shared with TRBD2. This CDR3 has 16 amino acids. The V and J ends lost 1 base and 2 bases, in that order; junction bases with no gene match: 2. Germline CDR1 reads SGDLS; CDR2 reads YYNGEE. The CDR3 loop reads CASSVTSGSTYNEQFF. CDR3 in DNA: TGTGCCAGCAGCGTAACTAGCGGGAGTACCTACAATGAGCAGTTCTTC. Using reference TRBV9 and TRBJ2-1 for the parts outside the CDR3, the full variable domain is DSGVTQTPKHLITATGQRVTLRCSPRSGDLSVYWYQQSLDQGLQFLIQYYNGEERAKGNILERFSAQQFPDLHSELNLSSLELGDSALYFCASSVTSGSTYNEQFFGPGTRLTVL.

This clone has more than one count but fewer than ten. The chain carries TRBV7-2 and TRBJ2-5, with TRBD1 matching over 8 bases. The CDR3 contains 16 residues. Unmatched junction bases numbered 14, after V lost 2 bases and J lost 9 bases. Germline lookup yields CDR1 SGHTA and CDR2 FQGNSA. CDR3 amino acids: CASSLTDRVGAIPQYF. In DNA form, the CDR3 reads TGTGCCAGCAGCTTAACGGACAGGGTGGGGGCGATACCCCAGTACTTC.

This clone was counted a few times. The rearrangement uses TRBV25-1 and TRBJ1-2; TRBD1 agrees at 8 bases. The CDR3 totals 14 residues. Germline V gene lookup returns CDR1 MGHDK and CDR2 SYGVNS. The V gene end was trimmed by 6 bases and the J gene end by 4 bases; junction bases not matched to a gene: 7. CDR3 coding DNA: TGTGCCAGCAGAGCCCAGGGGGCTGGCTATGGCTACACCTTC. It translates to CASRAQGAGYGYTF.

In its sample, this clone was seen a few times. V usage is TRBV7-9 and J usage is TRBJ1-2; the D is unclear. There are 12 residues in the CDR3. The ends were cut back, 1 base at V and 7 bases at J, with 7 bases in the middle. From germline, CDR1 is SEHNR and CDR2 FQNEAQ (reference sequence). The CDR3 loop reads CASSLGPTGYTF. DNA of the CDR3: TGTGCCAGCAGCTTAGGCCCCACTGGCTACACCTTC. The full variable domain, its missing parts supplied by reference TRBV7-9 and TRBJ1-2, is DTGVSQNPRHKITKRGQNVTFRCDPISEHNRLYWYRQTLGQGPEFLTYFQNEAQLEKSRLLSDRFSAERPKGSFSTLEIQRTEQGDSAMYLCASSLGPTGYTFGSGTRLTVV.

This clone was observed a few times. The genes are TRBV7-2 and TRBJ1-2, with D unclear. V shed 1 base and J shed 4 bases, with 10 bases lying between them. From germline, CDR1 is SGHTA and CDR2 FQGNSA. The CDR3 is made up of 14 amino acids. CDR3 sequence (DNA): TGTGCCAGCAGCTTAGAGCCAACCGCCTATGGCTACACCTTC. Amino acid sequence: CASSLEPTAYGYTF.

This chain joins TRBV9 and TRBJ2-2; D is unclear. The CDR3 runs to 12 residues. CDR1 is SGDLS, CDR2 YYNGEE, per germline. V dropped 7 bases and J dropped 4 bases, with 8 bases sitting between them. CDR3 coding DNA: TGTGCCAGCGGTATCGGCACCGGGGAGCTGTTTTTT. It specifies CASGIGTGELFF.

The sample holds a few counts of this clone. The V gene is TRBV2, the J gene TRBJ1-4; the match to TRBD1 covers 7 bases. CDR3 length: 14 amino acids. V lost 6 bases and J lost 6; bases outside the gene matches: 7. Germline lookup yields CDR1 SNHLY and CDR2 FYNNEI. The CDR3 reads CASSYTGADEKLFF. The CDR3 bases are TGTGCCAGCAGCTACACAGGGGCAGATGAAAAACTGTTTTTT.

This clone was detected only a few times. The CDR3 spells CASSLAPGLAFELFF. CDR3 in DNA: TGTGCCAGCAGCTTAGCTCCGGGACTAGCGTTTGAGCTGTTTTTT. V and J are TRBV7-2 and TRBJ2-2; 10 bases line up with TRBD2. The V and J ends lost 0 bases and 11 bases, in that order; junction bases with no gene match: 6. Germline lookup yields CDR1 SGHTA and CDR2 FQGNSA. CDR3 size: 15 residues.

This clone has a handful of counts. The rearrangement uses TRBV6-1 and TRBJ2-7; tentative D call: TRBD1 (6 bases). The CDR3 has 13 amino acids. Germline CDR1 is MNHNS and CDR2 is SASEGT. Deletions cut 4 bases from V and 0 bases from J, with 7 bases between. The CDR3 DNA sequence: TGTGCCAGCAGTGTACAGGGCTCCTACGAGCAGTACGTC. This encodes CASSVQGSYEQYV.

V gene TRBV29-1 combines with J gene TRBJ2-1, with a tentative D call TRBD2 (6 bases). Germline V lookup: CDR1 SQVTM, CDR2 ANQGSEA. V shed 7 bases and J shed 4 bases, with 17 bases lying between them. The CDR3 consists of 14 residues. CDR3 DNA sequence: TGCAGCGCTTCACGGAGGGGCGGTTACAATGAGCAGTTCTTC. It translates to CSASRRGGYNEQFF.

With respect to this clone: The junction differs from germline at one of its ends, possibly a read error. CDR3 sequence reads: CASSEAGTSGDF. The CDR3 region has the DNA TGTGCCAGCAGTGAAGCCGGGACTAGCGGCGATTTT. The chain employs TRBV2 and TRBJ2-3; 11 bases are shared with TRBD2. Germline CDR1 and CDR2: SNHLY and FYNNEI. There are 12 residues in the CDR3. The whole variable domain, filled in from reference TRBV2 and TRBJ2-3, reads EPEVTQTPSHQVTQMGQEVILRCVPISNHLYFYWYRQILGQKVEFLVSFYNNEISEKSEIFDDQFSVERPDGSNFTLKIRSTKLEDSAMYFCASSEAGTSGDFGPGTRLTVL.

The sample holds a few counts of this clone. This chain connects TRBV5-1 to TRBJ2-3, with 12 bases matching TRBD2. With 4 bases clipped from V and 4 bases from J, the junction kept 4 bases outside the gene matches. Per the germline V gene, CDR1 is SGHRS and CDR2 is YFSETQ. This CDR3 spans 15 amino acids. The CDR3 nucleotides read TGCGCCAGCAGCCCGACTAGCGGGGGTCCAGATACGCAGTATTTT. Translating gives CASSPTSGGPDTQYF.

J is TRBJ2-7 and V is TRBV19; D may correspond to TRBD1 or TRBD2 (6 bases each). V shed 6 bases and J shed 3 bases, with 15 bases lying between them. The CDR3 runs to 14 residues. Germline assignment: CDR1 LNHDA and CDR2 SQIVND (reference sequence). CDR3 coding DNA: TGTGCCAGTAGCCCCCCACAGGGACTCTACGAGCAGTACTTC. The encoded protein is CASSPPQGLYEQYF.

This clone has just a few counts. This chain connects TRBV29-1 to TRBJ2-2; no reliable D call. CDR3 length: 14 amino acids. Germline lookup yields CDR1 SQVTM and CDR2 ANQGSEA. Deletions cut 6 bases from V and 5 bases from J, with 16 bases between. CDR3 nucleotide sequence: TGCAGCGTACCGTCTAAAAGTGGAACCGGGGAGCTGTTTTTT. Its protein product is CSVPSKSGTGELFF.

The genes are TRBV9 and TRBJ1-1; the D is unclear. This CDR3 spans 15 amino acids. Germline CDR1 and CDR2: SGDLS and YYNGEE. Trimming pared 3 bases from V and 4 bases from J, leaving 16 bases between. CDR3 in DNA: TGTGCCAGCAGCGCCTCAGGATTCCGAACCACTGAAGCTTTCTTT. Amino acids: CASSASGFRTTEAFF.

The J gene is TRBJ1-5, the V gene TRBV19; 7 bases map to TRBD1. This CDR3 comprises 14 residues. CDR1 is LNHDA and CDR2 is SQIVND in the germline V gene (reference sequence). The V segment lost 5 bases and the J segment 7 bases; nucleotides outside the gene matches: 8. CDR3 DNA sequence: TGTGCCAGTAGTGCGACAGGGAGAGAGCAGCCCCAGCATTTT. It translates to CASSATGREQPQHF.

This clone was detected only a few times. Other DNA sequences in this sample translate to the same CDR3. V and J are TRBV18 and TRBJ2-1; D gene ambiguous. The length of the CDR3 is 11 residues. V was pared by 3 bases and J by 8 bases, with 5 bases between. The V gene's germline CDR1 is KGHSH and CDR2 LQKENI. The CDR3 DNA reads TGTGCCAGCTCACCGAAAGATGAGCAGTTCTTC. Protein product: CASSPKDEQFF.

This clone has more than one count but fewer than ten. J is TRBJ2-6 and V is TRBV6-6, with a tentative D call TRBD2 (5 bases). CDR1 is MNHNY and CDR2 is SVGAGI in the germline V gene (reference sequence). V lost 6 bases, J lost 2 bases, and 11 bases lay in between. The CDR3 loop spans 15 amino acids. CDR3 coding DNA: TGTGCCAGCAGCCGAGACGGGGCTGGGGCCAACGTCCTGACTTTC. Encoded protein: CASSRDGAGANVLTF.

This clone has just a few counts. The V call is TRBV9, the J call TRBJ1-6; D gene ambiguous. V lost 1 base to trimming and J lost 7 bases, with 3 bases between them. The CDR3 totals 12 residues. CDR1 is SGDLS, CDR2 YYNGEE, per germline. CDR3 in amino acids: CASSVLNSPLHF. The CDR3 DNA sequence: TGTGCCAGCAGCGTATTGAATTCACCCCTCCACTTT.

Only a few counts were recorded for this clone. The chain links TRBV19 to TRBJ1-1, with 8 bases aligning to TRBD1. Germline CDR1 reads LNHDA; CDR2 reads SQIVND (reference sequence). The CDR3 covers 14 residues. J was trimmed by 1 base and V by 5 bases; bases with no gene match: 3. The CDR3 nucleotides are TGTGCCAGTAGTTCCGGGACAGGGAACACTGAAGCTTTCTTT. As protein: CASSSGTGNTEAFF.

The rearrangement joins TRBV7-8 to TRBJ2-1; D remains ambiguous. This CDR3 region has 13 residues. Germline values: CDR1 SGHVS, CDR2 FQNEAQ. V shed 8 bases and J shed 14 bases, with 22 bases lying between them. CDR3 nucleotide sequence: TGTGCCAGCGCACAACCCGGCCGAGTGTTGGAGTTCTTC. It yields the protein CASAQPGRVLEFF.

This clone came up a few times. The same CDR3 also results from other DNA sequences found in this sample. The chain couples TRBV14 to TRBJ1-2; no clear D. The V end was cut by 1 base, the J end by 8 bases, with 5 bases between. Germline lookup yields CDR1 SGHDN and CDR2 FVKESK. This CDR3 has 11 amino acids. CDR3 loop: CASSQGGGYTF. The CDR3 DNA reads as TGTGCCAGCAGCCAAGGTGGAGGCTACACCTTC. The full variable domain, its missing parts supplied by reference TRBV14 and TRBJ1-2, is EAGVTQFPSHSVIEKGQTVTLRCDPISGHDNLYWYRRVMGKEIKFLLHFVKESKQDESGMPNNRFLAERTGGTYSTLKVQPAELEDSGVYFCASSQGGGYTFGSGTRLTVV.

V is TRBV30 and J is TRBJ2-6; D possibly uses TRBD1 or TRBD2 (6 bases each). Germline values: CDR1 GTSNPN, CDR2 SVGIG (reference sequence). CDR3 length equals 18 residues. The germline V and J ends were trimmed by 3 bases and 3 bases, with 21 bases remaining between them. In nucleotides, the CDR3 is TGTGCCTGGAGGTTGCCGCCGTACCGGGGGCGTGGGGCCAACGTCCTGACTTTC. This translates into CAWRLPPYRGRGANVLTF.

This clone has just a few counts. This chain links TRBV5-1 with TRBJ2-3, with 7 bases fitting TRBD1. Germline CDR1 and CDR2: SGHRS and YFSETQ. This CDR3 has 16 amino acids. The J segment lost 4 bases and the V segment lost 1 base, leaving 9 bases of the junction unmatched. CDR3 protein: CASSLPPGTAADTQYF. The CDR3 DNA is TGCGCCAGCAGCTTGCCCCCGGGGACAGCAGCAGATACGCAGTATTTT.